Presented here are 23 T cell receptor beta chains from one specimen sequenced in a study of CD8+ T cells in alopecia areata. As the sequencing template, cDNA was produced by extracting RNA and reverse transcribing it. The repertoire was sequenced with immunoSEQ multiplex PCR; TCRdb's copy has only in-frame clones and lacks some. The repertoire consists of fewer than 150,000 clones, with about three fifths occurring once and the leading ten covering around 30%. Treatment indicated: oral pan-JAK inhibitor, 5-10 mg twice daily. This material consisted of CD8+ T cells sorted from blood, taken at week 4, from a patient treated with tofacitinib. The receptors were gathered from a human donor with alopecia areata.

The CDR3 bases are TGTGCCAGCAGTCAGGGACTAGCCGAGCAGTTCTTC. This codes for CASSQGLAEQFF. The V gene is TRBV27, the J gene TRBJ2-1, with 9 bases fitting TRBD2. Germline CDR1 is MNHEY and CDR2 is SMNVEV (reference sequence). With V trimmed by 5 bases and J by 10 bases, 3 bases remained unmatched. This CDR3 spans 12 amino acids.

This chain connects TRBV6-5 to TRBJ2-3, with D tentatively TRBD2 (6 bases). CDR3 length: 13 amino acids. The germline V gene has CDR1 MNHEY and CDR2 SVGAGI. Between the trimmed V and J ends, which lost 8 bases and 3 bases, there was a span of 12 bases. CDR3 residues: CASGWGETDTQYF. The CDR3 DNA reads as TGTGCCAGCGGGTGGGGGGAGACAGATACGCAGTATTTT.

The V and J genes are TRBV30 and TRBJ2-5; 8 nucleotides align to TRBD2. The CDR3 is 15 residues long. The J segment lost 4 bases and the V segment lost 5 bases, leaving 12 bases of the junction unmatched. Germline CDR1 and CDR2: GTSNPN and SVGIG (reference sequence). CDR3: CAWSGTGGPGETQYF. For the CDR3, the DNA is TGTGCCTGGTCTGGAACGGGGGGGCCGGGAGAGACCCAGTACTTC.

The chain recombines TRBV7-8 with TRBJ1-1; D call uncertain. CDR3 length: 15 amino acids. Germline assignment: CDR1 SGHVS and CDR2 FQNEAQ. The V end lost 0 bases, the J end lost 3 bases, and 11 bases lay between the germline ends. Written as DNA, the CDR3 is TGTGCCAGCAGCTTAGCGCTGGTTTCAGACACTGAAGCTTTCTTT. Its protein product is CASSLALVSDTEAFF. The full variable domain, completed using reference TRBV7-8 and TRBJ1-1, is GAGVSQSPRYKVAKRGQDVALRCDPISGHVSLFWYQQALGQGPEFLTYFQNEAQLDKSGLPSDRFFAERPEGSVSTLKIQRTQQEDSAVYLCASSLALVSDTEAFFGQGTRLTVV.

The V call is TRBV9, the J call TRBJ2-5; TRBD1 is a possible D gene (6 bases). Looked up from germline, CDR1 is SGDLS and CDR2 is YYNGEE. There are 14 residues in the CDR3. Trimming took off 3 bases at V and 4 bases at J, with 13 bases between the two ends. The CDR3 DNA is TGTGCCAGCAGCGACGGGGACACGCCAGAGACCCAGTACTTC. Translated: CASSDGDTPETQYF. Full variable domain (rest looked up from reference TRBV9 and TRBJ2-5): DSGVTQTPKHLITATGQRVTLRCSPRSGDLSVYWYQQSLDQGLQFLIQYYNGEERAKGNILERFSAQQFPDLHSELNLSSLELGDSALYFCASSDGDTPETQYFGPGTRLLVL.

This clone was observed a handful of times. The V call is TRBV28, the J call TRBJ2-1, with D uncertain. This CDR3 region has 14 residues. CDR1 is MDHEN, CDR2 SYDVKM, per germline. Trimming stripped 3 bases from V and 7 bases from J, with 13 bases between. CDR3 bases: TGTGCCAGCAGTTTTCGGGTGGGGTGGAATGAGCAGTTCTTC. Translating gives CASSFRVGWNEQFF.

CDR3 DNA: TGTGCCTGGGGGACTAGCGGGGGCCCAGATACGCAGTATTTT. This codes for CAWGTSGGPDTQYF. V and J are TRBV30 and TRBJ2-3, with TRBD2 identical over 14 bases. J gave up 4 bases and V 5 bases, and 2 bases lay outside the gene matches. The V gene's germline CDR1 is GTSNPN and CDR2 SVGIG (reference sequence). CDR3 length: 14 residues.

V and J are TRBV30 and TRBJ1-5, with a weak D call TRBD1 (6 bases). Between the trimmed V and J ends, which lost 0 bases and 11 bases, there was a span of 17 bases. The CDR3 runs to 14 residues. From germline, CDR1 is GTSNPN and CDR2 SVGIG (reference sequence). The DNA of the CDR3 is TGTGCCTGGAGTGTATGGGAGGGGGAAGGGGCCCAGCATTTT. This translates into CAWSVWEGEGAQHF.

This clone appeared a few times. The rearrangement uses TRBV30 and TRBJ2-7, with 9 bases aligning to TRBD2. This CDR3 is built from 16 residues. V gave up 0 bases and J gave up 5 bases; unmatched junction bases: 11. Germline V lookup: CDR1 GTSNPN, CDR2 SVGIG (reference sequence). The CDR3 DNA follows: TGTGCCTGGAGTGTACTGGCGGGGGGGCCGGGAGACGAGCAGTACTTC. Protein: CAWSVLAGGPGDEQYF.

There are a few counts of this clone. The chain joins TRBV14 to TRBJ2-1, with D unclear. The V gene lost 3 bases and the J gene lost 5 bases, with 11 bases spanning the gap. Per germline, CDR1 SGHDN and CDR2 FVKESK. This CDR3 contains 14 residues. CDR3 in DNA: TGTGCCAGCAGCCAGTACCGGGCTAACAATGAGCAGTTCTTC. The encoded protein is CASSQYRANNEQFF.

The chain links TRBV7-9 to TRBJ1-4; 7 bases map to TRBD1. The CDR3 length is 11 residues. The J segment lost 12 bases and the V segment lost 5 bases, leaving 3 bases of the junction unmatched. The germline V gene encodes CDR1 SEHNR and CDR2 FQNEAQ (reference sequence). The CDR3 region has the DNA TGTGCCAGCAGCGCGGGGACAGAACTGTTTTTT. Protein product: CASSAGTELFF. The full variable domain, its missing parts supplied by reference TRBV7-9 and TRBJ1-4, is DTGVSQNPRHKITKRGQNVTFRCDPISEHNRLYWYRQTLGQGPEFLTYFQNEAQLEKSRLLSDRFSAERPKGSFSTLEIQRTEQGDSAMYLCASSAGTELFFGSGTQLSVL.

The genes are TRBV29-1 and TRBJ2-1; maybe TRBD1 (6 bases). Trimming took 5 bases from V and 8 from J, leaving 16 bases between them. The germline CDR1 and CDR2 sequences are SQVTM and ANQGSEA. This CDR3 has 13 amino acids. CDR3 residues: CSVLPRGRDEQFF. CDR3 nucleotide sequence: TGCAGCGTTCTACCCAGGGGTCGAGATGAGCAGTTCTTC.

The V gene is TRBV30, the J gene TRBJ2-1, with D perhaps matching TRBD1 or TRBD2 (5 bases each). The CDR3 is 13 residues long. Trimming shortened V by 0 bases and J by 7 bases, and 10 bases separated the two germline ends. Germline V gene data show CDR1 as GTSNPN and CDR2 as SVGIG (reference sequence). CDR3 protein: CAWSVEGPNEQFF. As DNA, the CDR3 is TGTGCCTGGAGTGTAGAGGGGCCAAATGAGCAGTTCTTC. Drawing the rest from reference TRBV30 and TRBJ2-1, the complete variable domain is SQTIHQWPATLVQPVGSPLSLECTVEGTSNPNLYWYRQAAGRGLQLLFYSVGIGQISSEVPQNLSASRPQDRQFILSSKKLLLSDSGFYLCAWSVEGPNEQFFGPGTRLTVL.

Worth noting for this clone: Distinct nucleotide sequences in the sample also encode this CDR3. V and J are TRBV9 and TRBJ2-5; 7 bases map to TRBD2. The V and J ends lost 4 bases and 5 bases, in that order; junction bases with no gene match: 2. From germline, CDR1 is SGDLS and CDR2 YYNGEE. This CDR3 comprises 12 residues. This CDR3 reads CASSPGGETQYF. The CDR3 coding sequence is TGTGCCAGCAGCCCCGGGGGGGAGACCCAGTACTTC.

The V and J genes are TRBV30 and TRBJ1-1, with D uncertain. V dropped 2 bases and J dropped 0 bases, with 10 bases sitting between them. CDR1 and CDR2 (germline): GTSNPN, SVGIG (reference sequence). The CDR3 is 14 residues long. CDR3 in amino acids: CAWSSEPLNTEAFF. The DNA for the CDR3 is TGTGCCTGGAGTAGTGAGCCATTGAACACTGAAGCTTTCTTT.

The CDR3 coding sequence is TGCAGCGCCTACGGACAGGTGGACAATGAGCAGTTCTTC. It translates to CSAYGQVDNEQFF. The V and J genes are TRBV29-1 and TRBJ2-1, with 7 bases identical to TRBD1. The CDR3 loop spans 13 amino acids. Germline CDR1 SQVTM, CDR2 ANQGSEA. V lost 7 bases, J lost 5 bases, and 8 bases stayed unmatched.

The CDR3 sequence: CSVDSGLYEQYF. CDR3 sequence (DNA): TGCAGCGTTGACTCCGGACTCTACGAGCAGTACTTC. The chain uses TRBV29-1 and TRBJ2-5; possible D gene TRBD2, 5 bases. The J call is in doubt because the DNA end fits TRBJ2-7 better. The germline gives CDR1 SQVTM, CDR2 ANQGSEA. This CDR3 has 12 residues.

This chain uses TRBV4-1 with TRBJ2-2; no reliable D call. V lost 0 bases, J lost 2 bases, and 7 bases lay in between. The CDR3 totals 15 residues. Germline V gene sequence: CDR1 MGHRA, CDR2 YSYEKL. CDR3 in amino acids: CASSQDSDNTGELFF. The CDR3 region has the DNA TGCGCCAGCAGCCAAGATTCAGACAACACCGGGGAGCTGTTTTTT.

The chain links TRBV11-2 to TRBJ1-2; unclear D gene. Trimming left V 1 base short and J 7 bases short, with 10 bases between. Germline CDR1 and CDR2: SGHAT and FQNNGV. The CDR3 is 13 amino acids. The DNA for the CDR3 is TGTGCCAGCAGCTTAGTAGCATCCGGTGGCTACACCTTC. Encoded protein: CASSLVASGGYTF.

The J gene is TRBJ1-4, the V gene TRBV29-1; D gene unclear. The germline V gene has CDR1 SQVTM and CDR2 ANQGSEA. V lost 5 bases and J 8 bases, leaving 12 bases between the germline ends. The CDR3 runs to 12 residues. This chain's CDR3 is CSVLEADEKLFF. The CDR3 DNA follows: TGCAGCGTTCTAGAGGCGGACGAAAAACTGTTTTTT.

This chain links TRBV29-1 with TRBJ1-4, with D hard to call. This CDR3 contains 12 residues. Germline-derived CDR1 and CDR2 are SQVTM and ANQGSEA. The V end lost 7 bases, the J end lost 0 bases, and 6 bases lay between the germline ends. CDR3: CSARSTNEKLFF. For the CDR3, the DNA is TGCAGCGCGAGGTCAACTAATGAAAAACTGTTTTTT.

This clone has only a few counts. The chain couples TRBV25-1 to TRBJ1-5; 9 bases are shared with TRBD1. CDR3 length equals 14 residues. Germline lookup yields CDR1 MGHDK and CDR2 SYGVNS. J was trimmed by 5 bases and V by 6 bases; bases with no gene match: 5. The CDR3 DNA follows: TGTGCCAGCAGCCGGACAGGGGTGGATCAGCCCCAGCATTTT. As protein: CASSRTGVDQPQHF.

The chain has TRBV29-1 and TRBJ2-7, with 12 bases fitting TRBD2. With 5 bases clipped from V and 4 bases from J, the junction kept 6 bases outside the gene matches. Germline CDR1 reads SQVTM; CDR2 reads ANQGSEA. This CDR3 has 14 amino acids. The CDR3 DNA reads as TGCAGCGTTCCCTCTAGCGGGGGGGCGTACGAGCAGTACTTC. Translated, it gives CSVPSSGGAYEQYF.